This T cell receptor beta chain originates from a study of regulatory T cells in long-lasting Graves disease. The wider study: Antithyroid drugs had been given to newly diagnosed Graves' patients for under 3 months. Study-level results: Persistent disease was characterized by preferential usage of TRBV28, TRBJ1-2 and TRBJ2-5.

For TCR beta, libraries came from iRepertoire HTBI primers and Arm-PCR of CDR3 regions. TCRdb fed the multiplex PCR reads into MiXCR, producing one record per CDR3 protein. This sample has hundreds of thousands of distinct CDR3 sequences; around 15% occur once, and the top ten carry approximately 25%. The time point denotes: newly diagnosed GD, antithyroid drugs for less than 3 months. There was RNA extracted from PBMCs, and the TCR library was made from it. Graves' disease was diagnosed by American Thyroid Association guidelines. This CDR3 contains 16 residues. Germline V gene lookup returns CDR1 MGHRA and CDR2 YSYEKL. Trimming took 3 bases from V and 1 from J, leaving 15 bases between them. This clonotype occurred a few times. Its antigen is unknown. These data were also reused for a study on T cells in Graves' hyperthyroidism and ophthalmopathy. That work adds: The HTBI set primed first-round TCR CDR3 RT-PCR.

The chain couples TRBV4-1 to TRBJ1-1; D ambiguous. The sequence came from a woman aged 40-65 years with Graves disease. Sequencing used peripheral blood mononuclear cells (PBMCs), obtained at new diagnosis, from a patient treated with antithyroid drugs. This CDR3 reads CASSHPGQRRNTEAFF. The CDR3 region has the DNA TGCGCCAGCAGCCACCCGGGCCAGCGCCGGAACACTGAAGCTTTCTTT.